These 9 T cell receptor beta chains originate from one sample sequenced in a study of Tregs in tolerant kidney transplant recipients. Their cognate antigens are unknown. Sequencing was performed with immunoSEQ multiplex PCR; in TCRdb, only in-frame clones are kept and a portion is missing. The sample holds 15,000 to 20,000 clones, less than 80% seen once. The specimen sequenced was Tregs from blood cultured with allogeneic cells. The source is a human donor in good health.

In its sample, this clone ranks as medium-sized. The J gene is TRBJ2-2, the V gene TRBV9; D is undetermined. V gave up 0 bases and J gave up 5 bases, with 8 bases separating them. The germline CDR1 and CDR2 sequences are SGDLS and YYNGEE. The CDR3 loop spans 14 amino acids. CDR3 DNA: TGTGCCAGCAGCGTAGTTGGGTGGACCGGGGAGCTGTTTTTT. It translates to CASSVVGWTGELFF.

V gene TRBV15 combines with J gene TRBJ1-2; D not certain. The germline V gene encodes CDR1 LNHNV and CDR2 YYDKDF (reference sequence). V dropped 1 base and J dropped 3 bases, with 9 bases sitting between them. The CDR3 has 14 amino acids. The chain's CDR3 is CATSRGATDYGYTF. CDR3 DNA: TGTGCCACCAGCAGAGGGGCGACTGACTATGGCTACACCTTC.

By its share, this clone is medium-sized. Here the CDR3 reads CAIGGDPNNQPQHF. The CDR3 DNA follows: TGTGCCATCGGGGGCGATCCCAACAATCAGCCCCAGCATTTT. V gene TRBV10-3 combines with J gene TRBJ1-5; D possibly corresponds to TRBD1 (6 bases). Germline lookup yields CDR1 ENHRY and CDR2 SYGVKD. The CDR3 has 14 amino acids. V was clipped by 8 bases and J by 3 bases, with 14 bases between them.

This clone came up a few times. The rearrangement uses TRBV2 and TRBJ1-4, with TRBD1 identical over 7 bases. This CDR3 is 15 amino acids long. The junction had 6 bases not matched to a gene; V was cut back by 8 bases and J by 0 bases. Germline V gene data show CDR1 as SNHLY and CDR2 as FYNNEI. CDR3 in amino acids: CASQGDTSTNEKLFF. The CDR3 region has the DNA TGTGCCAGCCAGGGGGATACCTCAACTAATGAAAAACTGTTTTTT.

V usage is TRBV7-2 and J usage is TRBJ2-1, with D tentatively TRBD1 (6 bases). Germline lookup yields CDR1 SGHTA and CDR2 FQGNSA. V was clipped by 4 bases and J by 3 bases, with 13 bases between them. The CDR3 totals 15 residues. Written as DNA, the CDR3 is TGTGCCAGCAGCTCAGGGGCGACTCGCTACAATGAGCAGTTCTTC. It codes for CASSSGATRYNEQFF.

This clone was observed a handful of times. The genes are TRBV9 and TRBJ1-1; possible D gene TRBD1, 6 bases. The V end lost 0 bases, the J end lost 0 bases, and 9 bases lay between the germline ends. The CDR3 sequence is 15 residues long. Germline lookup yields CDR1 SGDLS and CDR2 YYNGEE. CDR3: CASSVGTAMNTEAFF. In nucleotides, the CDR3 is TGTGCCAGCAGCGTAGGGACAGCAATGAACACTGAAGCTTTCTTT. Based on the CDR3 plus reference TRBV9 and TRBJ1-1, the full variable domain is DSGVTQTPKHLITATGQRVTLRCSPRSGDLSVYWYQQSLDQGLQFLIQYYNGEERAKGNILERFSAQQFPDLHSELNLSSLELGDSALYFCASSVGTAMNTEAFFGQGTRLTVV.

The CDR3: CASSLSSTTGDQPQHF. The CDR3 DNA is TGTGCCAGCAGCTTATCCTCCACAACAGGGGATCAGCCCCAGCATTTT. The V call is TRBV7-2, the J call TRBJ1-5, with 7 positions matching TRBD1. Germline loops: CDR1 SGHTA, CDR2 FQGNSA. The CDR3 consists of 16 residues. Trimming at V came to 2 bases and at J to 5 bases, leaving 9 bases not matched to a gene.

This clone is large within its sample. This CDR3 is CASSAGQAGNQPQHF. The DNA for the CDR3 is TGTGCCAGCAGCGCGGGACAGGCGGGCAATCAGCCCCAGCATTTT. The gene calls are TRBV7-9 and TRBJ1-5; 8 bases match TRBD1. J lost 2 bases, V lost 5 bases, and 5 bases had no gene match. The germline V gene has CDR1 SEHNR and CDR2 FQNEAQ (reference sequence). This CDR3 contains 15 residues.

The V call is TRBV6-5, the J call TRBJ2-1; 13 bases match TRBD2. The V segment lost 7 bases and the J segment 4 bases; nucleotides outside the gene matches: 4. Per the germline V gene, CDR1 is MNHEY and CDR2 is SVGAGI. This CDR3 has 15 amino acids. The CDR3, as DNA: TGTGCCAGCACAAGACTAGCGGGAGGTTACAATGAGCAGTTCTTC. Protein sequence: CASTRLAGGYNEQFF.